This TCR beta chain was observed in a study of chemoradiotherapy in HPV16-positive cancers (dated by TCRdb to about 2022). Some background on the complete study: Candidate HPV-specific T-cell clones and common TCR motifs were defined by functional T-cell assays performed on cells from two HPV16-positive patients. The study asked whether T-cell immunity against the HPV oncoproteins E6 and E7 changes during chemoradiotherapy and whether it affects survival. TCR repertoires from roughly 87 patients with HPV-related cancers were then used to track the candidate HPV-specific TCRs and motifs. Summary of the overall study and its limitations: Improved recurrence-free survival in HPV16-positive patients was associated with expansion of HPV-responsive T cells during chemoradiotherapy. The survival association was reported for HPV16-positive patients, and the functional definition of HPV-specific T cells was derived from only a couple of HPV16-positive patients. Expansion of candidate HPV-specific clones and E7-related TCR motifs was observed in the tumor microenvironment during treatment, whereas no such expansion was observed for non-HPV-specific T cells.

Library construction relied on the immunoSEQ multiplex PCR assay. TCRdb mirrors the immuneACCESS table, restricted to in-frame sequences. Some clones are absent from its copies; in checked studies, under half trace to an unresolved V gene, and the reason for the others is unknown. This sample holds 4,000 to 5,500 clones; roughly nine tenths were observed only once. The ten largest make up approximately 3.1% of the sample. As for this clone: This clone's antigen is unknown. Qualities for individual bases were not recorded, and no much larger clone is one base off.

Trimming costs V 4 bases and J 0 bases, and their ends lie 10 bases apart. The CDR3 starts with the cysteine, ends with the phenylalanine, and has 16 residues. Kept here is only the CDR3 DNA, which spans 48 bases and is read in frame from base 1. Sequences LNHNV (CDR1) and YYDKDF (CDR2) are obtained from the germline V gene (reference sequence). Repertoires were sampled multiple times during chemoradiotherapy, which allowed clonal expansion in the tumor microenvironment to be followed. Here the sequenced sample was tumor tissue, taken from a patient who underwent chemoradiotherapy. In this chain, TRBV15 is recombined with TRBJ2-6; no D segment can be confidently identified. This TCR came from a human donor with HPV-associated anogenital cancer. At the DNA level, the sequence is TGTGCCACCAGCAAGGCGCCGTTCTCTGGGGCCAACGTCCTGACTTTC. It translates as CATSKAPFSGANVLTF.